This TCR beta chain stems from a study of T cell responses to AZD1222 COVID-19 vaccine. The germline V and J ends were trimmed by 3 bases and 10 bases, with 19 bases remaining between them. The V gene's germline CDR1 is MNHEY and CDR2 SMNVEV (reference sequence). The CDR3 totals 16 residues. TCRdb's copy holds only in-frame clones and misses some; the assay was immunoSEQ multiplex PCR. The sample holds 95,000 to 150,000 clones, over 75% seen once. Material: peripheral blood, obtained on day 0 of AZD1222 vaccination. This clonotype originated in an adult in good health. The J gene is TRBJ1-6, the V gene TRBV27, with D maybe TRBD1 (6 bases). DNA for the CDR3: TGTGCCAGCAGTTTCGGAGTGGGGGCCTCTGGGTCACCCCTCCACTTT. This encodes CASSFGVGASGSPLHF.